This TCR beta chain was sequenced for a study of OX40 agonist ivuxolimab in advanced cancers. Produced via immunoSEQ multiplex PCR; TCRdb's table is partial and in-frame only. The repertoire consists of tens of thousands of clones, with around 90% occurring once and the leading ten covering roughly 4.1%. Trimming cost V 1 base and J 1 base, with 14 bases left between them. The CDR3 has 16 residues. Germline CDR1 reads SGHDT; CDR2 reads YYEEEE. Individuals having autoimmune disease history or systemic immunosuppression were not enrolled. This chain links TRBV5-6 with TRBJ1-1; D is unresolved. The sequence derives from an adult with an advanced solid tumor such as melanoma, head and neck, liver or kidney cancer. The sample here was CD4+ or CD8+ T cells sorted from blood, taken in a trial of the OX40 agonist ivuxolimab. The DNA for the CDR3 is TGTGCCAGCAGCTTGAAAGGGTTTCGGGCGAACACTGAAGCTTTCTTT. Encoded protein: CASSLKGFRANTEAFF.